The table lists the clone carrying this T cell receptor (beta chain) with a few counts. Antigen unknown. Though nominally healthy at sampling, donors likely had unrecorded immune exposures. The study ran its PCR with 60 Vbeta and 13 Jbeta primers. The table came from immunoSEQ multiplex PCR; TCRdb's copy has only in-frame clones and leaves some out. The sample has about 170,000 clones; 79% are singletons. This specimen comes from a study of cytomegalovirus exposure and HLA in healthy donors. Study-wide points: A later analysis found most CMV-associated TCR beta chains apparently HLA-restricted. Most observed TCR sequences were rare, whereas some public TCRs were detected in many donors. Later analysis identified a missense DCLRE1C variant that was linked to TCR beta V- and J-gene trimming.

V lost 5 bases and J lost 10, with 18 bases in between. The CDR3 has 13 amino acids. Germline values: CDR1 MDHEN, CDR2 SYDVKM. The chain employs TRBV28 and TRBJ2-7, with D perhaps matching TRBD1 (6 bases). Sequences were obtained from PBMCs. This TCR came from a woman aged 50 to 65 in good health and CMV-seronegative. CDR3 sequence: CASSPSDRTGQYF. CDR3 DNA: TGTGCCAGCAGTCCATCCGACAGGACGGGTCAGTACTTC.